These 21 T cell receptor beta chains were sequenced from one sample in a study of cytomegalovirus exposure and HLA in healthy donors. Using immunoSEQ multiplex PCR, the repertoire was profiled, and TCRdb retains in-frame clones only, with some absent. There are fewer than 200,000 clones in the sample; 85% to 90% occur only once, and roughly 1.3% lies in the top ten. Sequenced input: PBMCs. These receptors all stem from a woman in her 30s in good health and CMV-seronegative.

The rearrangement links TRBV6-1 to TRBJ2-1; TRBD2 is a possible D gene (5 bases). The CDR3 length is 16 residues. V was pared by 3 bases and J by 10 bases, with 22 bases between. Germline CDR1 and CDR2: MNHNS and SASEGT. The CDR3 is CASSDLRVKNGGEQFF. The DNA for the CDR3 is TGTGCCAGCAGTGACCTACGGGTCAAAAACGGCGGGGAGCAGTTCTTC.

The V gene is TRBV7-2, the J gene TRBJ1-1; the D is unclear. The length of the CDR3 is 15 residues. V was trimmed by 2 bases and J by 1 base, leaving 11 bases between them. Germline CDR1 is SGHTA and CDR2 is FQGNSA. The CDR3 DNA reads TGTGCCAGCAGCTTACATGGGCGGGGGAACACTGAAGCTTTCTTT. Amino acids: CASSLHGRGNTEAFF.

The chain uses TRBV27 and TRBJ2-1; D possibly corresponds to TRBD1 (6 bases). Germline V gene lookup returns CDR1 MNHEY and CDR2 SMNVEV (reference sequence). This CDR3 is 15 amino acids long. V lost 4 bases and J lost 3, with 13 bases in between. CDR3: CASSSPRQVYNEQFF. The CDR3 region has the DNA TGTGCCAGCAGTTCTCCGCGACAGGTCTACAATGAGCAGTTCTTC.

V is TRBV5-1 and J is TRBJ1-2; weak D call: TRBD1 (6 bases). The ends were cut back, 3 bases at V and 0 bases at J, with 30 bases in the middle. The germline V gene has CDR1 SGHRS and CDR2 YFSETQ. The CDR3 loop spans 21 amino acids. The CDR3 loop is CASSSPSFVDSPSKANYGYTF. CDR3 DNA sequence: TGCGCCAGCAGCTCGCCAAGCTTTGTGGACAGCCCCTCCAAGGCTAACTATGGCTACACCTTC.

About this clone itself: In the same sample, other DNA sequences code for this CDR3. This sequence joins TRBV5-1 and TRBJ1-2; TRBD1 aligns across 10 bases. After removal of 3 bases from V and 6 bases from J, the junction contained 2 bases not matched to a gene. Germline-derived CDR1 and CDR2 are SGHRS and YFSETQ. This CDR3 has 13 residues. CDR3 coding DNA: TGCGCCAGCAGCTCCGGGACAGGGGATGGCTACACCTTC. This encodes CASSSGTGDGYTF.

Here the CDR3 reads CASSYRGTDTQYF. CDR3 sequence (DNA): TGTGCCAGCAGTTACAGGGGGACAGATACGCAGTATTTT. J is TRBJ2-3 and V is TRBV6-5; a possible D gene is TRBD1 (6 bases). Between the trimmed V and J ends, which lost 2 bases and 3 bases, there was a span of 6 bases. CDR1 is MNHEY and CDR2 is SVGAGI in the germline V gene. This CDR3 is 13 amino acids long.

The gene calls are TRBV5-1 and TRBJ2-3; tentative D call: TRBD2 (5 bases). Trimming shortened V by 5 bases and J by 2 bases, and 21 bases separated the two germline ends. Germline values: CDR1 SGHRS, CDR2 YFSETQ. This CDR3 comprises 17 residues. The CDR3: CASSLPGFPTYTDTQYF. The CDR3 DNA reads as TGCGCCAGCAGTTTACCGGGGTTCCCAACTTACACAGATACGCAGTATTTT.

The gene calls are TRBV10-2 and TRBJ2-1; unclear D gene. The CDR3 is 15 residues long. V lost 6 bases to trimming and J lost 2 bases, with 14 bases between them. CDR1 and CDR2 (germline): WSHSY, SAAADI. CDR3 sequence: CASSEPISAYNEQFF. DNA of the CDR3: TGCGCCAGCAGCGAGCCCATTAGTGCCTACAATGAGCAGTTCTTC.

The J gene is TRBJ2-6, the V gene TRBV19, with 9 nucleotides matching TRBD1. Germline V gene sequence: CDR1 LNHDA, CDR2 SQIVND (reference sequence). The CDR3 length is 19 residues. V was pared by 1 base and J by 0 bases, with 7 bases of the junction left unmatched. CDR3 protein: CASSIGEGQGTSGANVLTF. The CDR3 region has the DNA TGTGCCAGTAGTATAGGAGAGGGACAGGGCACCTCTGGGGCCAACGTCCTGACTTTC.

CDR3 region: CASSIETGGGYEQYF. CDR3 in DNA: TGCGCCAGCAGCATAGAAACAGGGGGCGGGTACGAGCAGTACTTC. The chain joins TRBV5-1 to TRBJ2-7; 9 bases agree with TRBD1. V shed 4 bases and J 4 bases; nucleotides not matched to a gene: 9. Germline CDR1 and CDR2: SGHRS and YFSETQ. The CDR3 has 15 amino acids.

The chain employs TRBV4-2 and TRBJ2-7, with TRBD2 matching 7 bases. Looked up from germline, CDR1 is LGHNA and CDR2 is YNFKEQ. V lost 0 bases and J lost 2; bases outside the gene matches: 4. The CDR3 loop spans 15 amino acids. Written as DNA, the CDR3 is TGTGCCAGCAGCCAAGAAAGGGCGGGGGCCTACGAGCAGTACTTC. Translating it yields CASSQERAGAYEQYF.

This rearrangement joins TRBV5-1 to TRBJ2-7; the match to TRBD2 covers 7 bases. CDR1 SGHRS and CDR2 YFSETQ come from the germline V gene. The V gene end was trimmed by 4 bases and the J gene end by 5 bases; junction bases not matched to a gene: 18. This CDR3 region has 17 residues. The CDR3 protein is CASSQGTFWTSRDEQYF. CDR3 nucleotide sequence: TGCGCCAGCAGCCAGGGAACGTTTTGGACTAGTCGTGACGAGCAGTACTTC.

The rearrangement joins TRBV27 to TRBJ1-1, with D perhaps TRBD1 (5 bases). V lost 0 bases and J lost 4, with 12 bases in between. The CDR3 sequence is 15 residues long. Germline V gene data show CDR1 as MNHEY and CDR2 as SMNVEV (reference sequence). This CDR3 reads CASSLSPGWATEAFF. The DNA of the CDR3 is TGTGCCAGCAGTTTATCCCCAGGGTGGGCCACTGAAGCTTTCTTT.

CDR3 bases: TGTGCCAGCAGTGTAACCGGGACAGGGGGTTACAATGAGCAGTTCTTC. Its translation: CASSVTGTGGYNEQFF. This rearrangement joins TRBV2 to TRBJ2-1, with TRBD1 identical over 11 bases. The germline V gene encodes CDR1 SNHLY and CDR2 FYNNEI. Trimming removed 4 bases from V and 4 bases from J; junction bases left unmatched: 6. This CDR3 region has 16 residues.

The chain couples TRBV18 to TRBJ2-4, with D perhaps matching TRBD1 (5 bases). V lost 2 bases and J 9 bases, leaving 20 bases between the germline ends. Looked up from germline, CDR1 is KGHSH and CDR2 is LQKENI. The CDR3 has 16 amino acids. This chain's CDR3 is CASSPTLARDIGIQYF. CDR3 nucleotides: TGTGCCAGCTCACCAACGTTGGCCAGGGATATTGGCATTCAGTACTTC.

This rearrangement joins TRBV30 to TRBJ1-6, with 9 bases lining up with TRBD1. Losses at the gene ends were 5 bases for V and 7 bases for J; bases not matched to a gene: 9. This CDR3 has 15 amino acids. Per germline, CDR1 GTSNPN and CDR2 SVGIG (reference sequence). The CDR3 region is CAWQIGTGLNSPLHF. CDR3 DNA sequence: TGTGCCTGGCAGATCGGGACAGGGTTGAATTCACCCCTCCACTTT.

The chain uses TRBV29-1 and TRBJ2-5; TRBD2 might be the D (7 bases). Trimming took off 7 bases at V and 5 bases at J, with 23 bases between the two ends. CDR3 length: 15 amino acids. Germline assignment: CDR1 SQVTM and CDR2 ANQGSEA. CDR3 DNA sequence: TGCAGCGCCGGACTGGGGGGGGCCAAAGGGGAGACCCAGTACTTC. This sequence encodes CSAGLGGAKGETQYF.

The chain employs TRBV5-1 and TRBJ2-2, with 12 bases fitting TRBD2. J lost 4 bases, V lost 4 bases, and 11 bases had no gene match. The germline V gene encodes CDR1 SGHRS and CDR2 YFSETQ. The CDR3 has 18 amino acids. The CDR3 spells CASSASSGGVVATGELFF. Here the CDR3 DNA reads TGCGCCAGCAGCGCCTCTAGCGGGGGGGTAGTCGCCACCGGGGAGCTGTTTTTT.

V is TRBV4-1 and J is TRBJ2-1; TRBD2 matches at 9 bases. The CDR3 runs to 17 residues. V dropped 1 base and J dropped 0; count of bases not matched to a gene: 4. Germline CDR1 and CDR2: MGHRA and YSYEKL. In DNA, the CDR3 is TGCGCCAGCAGCCAAGTTTTAGCGGGGGTCTCCTACAATGAGCAGTTCTTC. Translating it yields CASSQVLAGVSYNEQFF.

The J gene is TRBJ1-1, the V gene TRBV10-2; D is unresolved. The CDR3 spans 11 residues. The V gene lost 4 bases and the J gene lost 5 bases, with 5 bases spanning the gap. CDR1 is WSHSY, CDR2 SAAADI, per germline. CDR3 DNA: TGCGCCAGCAGTGGGAGTACTGAAGCTTTCTTT. Amino acid sequence: CASSGSTEAFF.

The chain employs TRBV6-5 and TRBJ2-7; a weak D match, TRBD1 (6 bases). Trimming took 5 bases from V and 8 from J, leaving 13 bases between them. Germline CDR1 reads MNHEY; CDR2 reads SVGAGI. This CDR3 has 12 residues. Here the CDR3 DNA reads TGTGCCAGCAGTATACCCGGACAGAAGCAGTACTTC. Translated: CASSIPGQKQYF.